This TCR beta chain stems from a study of blood T cell repertoires in COVID-19. About the study: Acute and convalescent COVID-19 specimens originated in the United States, Italy and Spain. The analysed material was cDNA or gDNA that came from T cells, B-cell-depleted T cells, or PBMCs.

CDR1 is GTSNPN and CDR2 is SVGIG in the germline V gene (reference sequence). There are 12 residues in the CDR3. Trimming removed 1 base from V and 5 bases from J; junction bases left unmatched: 2. In the authors' workflow: Using reference gene primer amplification, nucleated cell counts were estimated. Clones were read by immunoSEQ multiplex PCR, and TCRdb kept only the in-frame ones, dropping some. V, J and clone size are those of that table, while D and trimming were read from the DNA. This table holds roughly 230,000 clones, approximately 92% found once. The chain links TRBV30 to TRBJ2-7; TRBD1 aligns across 7 bases. The clonotype was recovered from a woman in her thirties or forties who had recovered from COVID-19. The sequenced sample was peripheral blood. The CDR3: CAWSAGQDEQYV. For the CDR3, the DNA is TGTGCCTGGAGTGCCGGACAGGACGAGCAGTACGTC.